These 14 T cell receptor beta chains were sequenced from one sample in a study of blood T cells in healthy people across ages. For the second PCR, which ran for about 6 to 11 cycles, a sample-barcoded 5' primer and a J-beta primer mix were used. TCRdb used MiXCR to reprocess the 5' RACE reads, holding one entry per CDR3 protein. The data show more than 650,000 distinct CDR3 sequences, about 20% seen once. Material: blood. The receptor set was obtained from a man aged 70-80 years in good health.

This clonotype appeared a few times. The gene calls are TRBV28 and TRBJ2-5, with D perhaps TRBD1 (5 bases). The closer fit of TRBJ2-1 to the DNA end suggests the J call may be wrong. Germline CDR1 is MDHEN and CDR2 is SYDVKM. CDR3 size: 11 residues. The DNA of the CDR3 is TGTGCCAGCAGATCAGACAGTTGGCAGTTCTTC. This codes for CASRSDSWQFF.

This clonotype came up a few times. This rearrangement joins TRBV29-1 to TRBJ2-7; D is tentatively TRBD1 or TRBD2 (7 bases each). V shed 7 bases and J shed 6 bases, with 13 bases lying between them. This CDR3 contains 11 residues. CDR1 SQVTM and CDR2 ANQGSEA come from the germline V gene. CDR3 sequence: CSGSRGGEQYF. As DNA, the CDR3 is TGCAGCGGGAGCAGGGGGGGCGAGCAGTACTTC.

This clonotype was counted between two and nine times. The chain links TRBV6-5 to TRBJ1-2; D uncertain. Germline V gene data show CDR1 as MNHEY and CDR2 as SVGAGI. This CDR3 has 15 residues. Trimming pared 5 bases from V and 4 bases from J, leaving 17 bases between. CDR3 sequence: CASSPTPVRFYGYTF. CDR3 bases: TGTGCCAGCAGTCCCACTCCTGTGAGGTTCTATGGCTACACCTTC.

V and J are TRBV2 and TRBJ1-1, with 10 bases lining up with TRBD1. V gave up 6 bases and J gave up 4 bases; unmatched junction bases: 8. The CDR3 contains 15 residues. The germline CDR1 and CDR2 sequences are SNHLY and FYNNEI. CDR3: CASRVRDRGFTEAFF. CDR3 DNA: TGTGCCAGCAGGGTCCGGGACAGGGGATTCACTGAAGCTTTCTTT.

This clonotype turned up a few times. The chain is built from TRBV16 and TRBJ1-4; 10 positions agree with TRBD1. With 4 bases clipped from V and 5 bases from J, the junction kept 7 bases outside the gene matches. Germline lookup yields CDR1 KGHSY and CDR2 FQNENV. This CDR3 spans 16 amino acids. CDR3 coding DNA: TGTGCCAGCAGCCGTCCCGGGACAGGGGAGAATGAAAAACTGTTTTTT. The encoded protein is CASSRPGTGENEKLFF.

V gene TRBV29-1 combines with J gene TRBJ2-6, with D uncertain. Germline values: CDR1 SQVTM, CDR2 ANQGSEA. Trimming cost V 4 bases and J 3 bases, with 10 bases left between them. The CDR3 consists of 14 residues. CDR3 in amino acids: CSVVSDSGANVLTF. The CDR3 nucleotides read TGCAGCGTTGTTTCGGATAGTGGGGCCAACGTCCTGACTTTC.

V gene TRBV7-2 combines with J gene TRBJ1-6, with D perhaps matching TRBD1 (6 bases). Germline V CDR1 and CDR2: SGHTA, FQGNSA. There are 19 residues in the CDR3. Deletions cut 2 bases from V and 0 bases from J, with 17 bases between. The DNA for the CDR3 is TGTGCCAGCAGCTTATGGGAGGGGGGCCCTTACTCCTATAATTCACCCCTCCACTTT. Amino acid sequence: CASSLWEGGPYSYNSPLHF.

This clonotype was counted many times. The rearrangement joins TRBV7-9 to TRBJ2-1, with no clear D. Trimming took off 0 bases at V and 1 base at J, with 4 bases between the two ends. There are 14 residues in the CDR3. The V gene's germline CDR1 is SEHNR and CDR2 FQNEAQ (reference sequence). The CDR3 loop reads CASSLAGSYNEQFF. The DNA for the CDR3 is TGTGCCAGCAGCTTAGCGGGGTCCTACAATGAGCAGTTCTTC.

The rearrangement uses TRBV29-1 and TRBJ2-5, with D maybe TRBD1 (8 bases). Germline V gene sequence: CDR1 SQVTM, CDR2 ANQGSEA. The CDR3 length is 17 residues. The V end lost 2 bases, the J end lost 5 bases, and 24 bases lay between the germline ends. CDR3 DNA sequence: TGCAGCGTTGAATCGGGGAGGGGCGACAGGGGATATGAGACCCAGTACTTC. Its protein product is CSVESGRGDRGYETQYF. The full variable domain, its missing parts supplied by reference TRBV29-1 and TRBJ2-5, is SAVISQKPSRDICQRGTSLTIQCQVDSQVTMMFWYRQQPGQSLTLIATANQGSEATYESGFVIDKFPISRPNLTFSTLTVSNMSPEDSSIYLCSVESGRGDRGYETQYFGPGTRLLVL.

The chain employs TRBV19 and TRBJ2-1; either TRBD1 or TRBD2 may fit D (5 bases each). V lost 3 bases, J lost 8 bases, and 8 bases lay in between. CDR3 size: 12 residues. From germline, CDR1 is LNHDA and CDR2 SQIVND (reference sequence). Written as DNA, the CDR3 is TGTGCCAGTAGTATCCAGGGAGATGAGCAGTTCTTC. It codes for CASSIQGDEQFF.

This clonotype was picked up a small number of times. The rearrangement links TRBV14 to TRBJ2-3; D remains ambiguous. This CDR3 spans 13 amino acids. Germline CDR1 SGHDN, CDR2 FVKESK. V was clipped by 4 bases and J by 6 bases, with 11 bases between them. CDR3 nucleotide sequence: TGTGCCAGCAGCCCCCCCAATCCCGATACGCAGTATTTT. The encoded protein is CASSPPNPDTQYF.

The rearrangement uses TRBV7-8 and TRBJ2-1, with 8 positions matching TRBD1. The J call may be incorrect, as the DNA end agrees better with TRBJ2-7. The length of the CDR3 is 16 residues. The germline CDR1 and CDR2 sequences are SGHVS and FQNEAQ. The CDR3 DNA is TGTGCCAGCAGCTTACAAGGGACAGGACCCTCCTACGAGCAGTACGTC. Translated, it gives CASSLQGTGPSYEQYV.

This clonotype was seen ten or more times. The chain links TRBV6-6 to TRBJ1-2; 8 bases are shared with TRBD1. The CDR3 consists of 15 residues. Germline V gives CDR1 MNHNY, CDR2 SVGAGI (reference sequence). Trimming at V came to 1 base and at J to 5 bases, leaving 6 bases not matched to a gene. The CDR3 loop is CASSYYPTGEYGYTF. The CDR3 DNA reads as TGTGCCAGCAGTTACTACCCGACAGGGGAATATGGCTACACCTTC.

This sequence joins TRBV6-4 and TRBJ2-2, with D unclear. Between the trimmed V and J ends, which lost 2 bases and 3 bases, there was a span of 4 bases. CDR1 and CDR2 from the germline V gene are MRHNA and SNTAGT. The CDR3 totals 13 residues. The CDR3 loop reads CASSDGDTGELFF. The CDR3 nucleotides are TGTGCCAGCAGTGACGGGGACACCGGGGAGCTGTTTTTT.